Shown below are 17 T cell receptor beta chains from a single sample sequenced in a study of blood T cell repertoires in COVID-19. Produced via immunoSEQ multiplex PCR; TCRdb's table is partial and in-frame only. The table shows more than 200,000 clones, with just over 90% occurring only once. The sequenced sample consisted of PBMCs or T cells enriched from blood (not recorded which). The source of these receptors is a woman under 30 who had recovered from COVID-19.

The V gene is TRBV4-1, the J gene TRBJ2-7; 7 bases match TRBD2. The CDR3 is 14 amino acids. Per germline, CDR1 MGHRA and CDR2 YSYEKL. The junction had 6 bases not matched to a gene; V was cut back by 3 bases and J by 4 bases. The CDR3, as DNA: TGCGCCAGCAGCCATCTAGCGGTAAAGTACGAGCAGTACTTC. This translates into CASSHLAVKYEQYF.

This chain uses TRBV6-6 with TRBJ1-4; a weak D match, TRBD1 (5 bases). Trimming took 6 bases from V and 3 from J, leaving 17 bases between them. The CDR3 has 16 residues. The V gene's germline CDR1 is MNHNY and CDR2 SVGAGI (reference sequence). CDR3 coding DNA: TGTGCCAGCAGCTACGGACAAGGAAGCCCTAATGAAAAACTGTTTTTT. It specifies CASSYGQGSPNEKLFF.

This chain links TRBV27 with TRBJ1-2; maybe TRBD1 (6 bases). CDR3 length: 13 residues. With 5 bases removed from V and 3 bases from J, the gap between germline ends came to 10 bases. Germline V gene sequence: CDR1 MNHEY, CDR2 SMNVEV (reference sequence). CDR3 region: CASSGDRYYGYTF. In DNA form, the CDR3 reads TGTGCCAGCAGTGGCGACAGGTACTATGGCTACACCTTC.

The gene calls are TRBV7-2 and TRBJ2-2; D may be TRBD2 (5 bases). The germline V gene encodes CDR1 SGHTA and CDR2 FQGNSA. This CDR3 comprises 14 residues. Trimming shortened V by 1 base and J by 4 bases, and 7 bases separated the two germline ends. The CDR3 DNA reads as TGTGCCAGCAGCTTAGGGCGGGCCACCGGGGAGCTGTTTTTT. This gives the protein CASSLGRATGELFF.

This chain links TRBV9 with TRBJ2-1; 7 positions match TRBD1. The CDR3 is 16 amino acids. J gave up 0 bases and V 0 bases, and 3 bases lay outside the gene matches. The V gene's germline CDR1 is SGDLS and CDR2 YYNGEE. The DNA for the CDR3 is TGTGCCAGCAGCGTAGGACAGGGTTACTCCTACAATGAGCAGTTCTTC. Translation gives CASSVGQGYSYNEQFF.

This sequence joins TRBV7-2 and TRBJ2-7, with D possibly TRBD1 on 6 matching bases. Deletions cut 3 bases from V and 3 bases from J, with 9 bases between. CDR3 length: 13 amino acids. Germline lookup yields CDR1 SGHTA and CDR2 FQGNSA. The CDR3 here is CASSLRTDYEQYF. The CDR3 region has the DNA TGTGCCAGCAGCTTGAGGACAGACTACGAGCAGTACTTC.

V gene TRBV6-1 combines with J gene TRBJ2-7, with D possibly TRBD1 on 5 matching bases. Germline assignment: CDR1 MNHNS and CDR2 SASEGT. V was trimmed by 2 bases and J by 8 bases, leaving 16 bases between them. The CDR3 loop spans 14 amino acids. CDR3 sequence (DNA): TGTGCCAGCAGTGAATTAGGGCAGGGATCTCAGCAGTACTTC. Protein product: CASSELGQGSQQYF.

This chain connects TRBV10-2 to TRBJ2-5; TRBD1 might be the D (5 bases). This CDR3 region has 13 residues. CDR1 and CDR2 from the germline V gene are WSHSY and SAAADI. Deletions cut 8 bases from V and 0 bases from J, with 10 bases between. The CDR3 here is CASRQGNQETQYF. The CDR3 DNA follows: TGCGCCAGCCGTCAGGGAAACCAAGAGACCCAGTACTTC.

The gene calls are TRBV11-3 and TRBJ2-1, with 7 nucleotides matching TRBD2. J was trimmed by 6 bases and V by 0 bases; bases with no gene match: 17. Germline V gives CDR1 SGHNT, CDR2 YENEEA. This CDR3 contains 19 residues. The chain's CDR3 is CASSLDPPIIAGWGNEQFF. In nucleotides, the CDR3 is TGTGCCAGCAGCTTAGATCCCCCTATAATAGCGGGCTGGGGCAATGAGCAGTTCTTC. Looking up the rest from reference TRBV11-3 and TRBJ2-1 gives the full variable domain: EAGVVQSPRYKIIEKKQPVAFWCNPISGHNTLYWYLQNLGQGPELLIRYENEEAVDDSQLPKDRFSAERLKGVDSTLKIQPAELGDSAVYLCASSLDPPIIAGWGNEQFFGPGTRLTVL.

CDR3 DNA: TGTGCCAGCAGTTGGGCCAGGGGGTTCCTGAACTCTGGAAACACCATATATTTT. Its translation: CASSWARGFLNSGNTIYF. V gene TRBV28 combines with J gene TRBJ1-3; 7 bases are shared with TRBD1. V lost 4 bases and J lost 0; bases outside the gene matches: 12. The CDR3 extends over 18 amino acids. Per germline, CDR1 MDHEN and CDR2 SYDVKM. Based on the CDR3 plus reference TRBV28 and TRBJ1-3, the full variable domain is DVKVTQSSRYLVKRTGEKVFLECVQDMDHENMFWYRQDPGLGLRLIYFSYDVKMKEKGDIPEGYSVSREKKERFSLILESASTNQTSMYLCASSWARGFLNSGNTIYFGEGSWLTVV.

CDR3 in DNA: TGTGCCACCAGTGATCCCGGGACAGCGGGCGCCCAGTACTTC. Translated: CATSDPGTAGAQYF. The chain combines TRBV24-1 with TRBJ2-5; D is perhaps TRBD1 (7 bases). V dropped 3 bases and J dropped 9 bases, with 16 bases sitting between them. The germline V gene encodes CDR1 KGHDR and CDR2 SFDVKD. CDR3 length equals 14 residues.

This clone was counted a single time. The chain carries TRBV6-5 and TRBJ2-1; D possibly corresponds to TRBD2 (5 bases). Per the germline V gene, CDR1 is MNHEY and CDR2 is SVGAGI. The CDR3 has 14 amino acids. V lost 9 bases and J 1 base, leaving 13 bases between the germline ends. The CDR3 nucleotides read TGTGCCAGTGAGGAACGAGGGTCCTACAATGAGCAGTTCTTC. Its protein is CASEERGSYNEQFF.

This clone was seen a few times. The chain has TRBV6-5 and TRBJ2-3; a weak D match, TRBD2 (5 bases). The germline V and J ends were trimmed by 10 bases and 4 bases, with 21 bases remaining between them. This CDR3 contains 15 residues. Germline V lookup: CDR1 MNHEY, CDR2 SVGAGI. CDR3 region: CATTPFVAWPDTQYF. The CDR3 nucleotides read TGTGCCACCACCCCGTTCGTAGCGTGGCCAGATACGCAGTATTTT.

The J gene is TRBJ2-2, the V gene TRBV7-9, with TRBD1 matching over 9 bases. After removal of 6 bases from V and 3 bases from J, the junction contained 11 bases not matched to a gene. The CDR3 loop spans 17 amino acids. Germline V gives CDR1 SEHNR, CDR2 FQNEAQ (reference sequence). The CDR3 DNA sequence: TGTGCCAGCAGATCCCCACCGGGACAGGGCGACACCGGGGAGCTGTTTTTT. It codes for CASRSPPGQGDTGELFF.

The chain joins TRBV9 to TRBJ2-6; D may be TRBD2 (5 bases). The CDR3 totals 17 residues. From germline, CDR1 is SGDLS and CDR2 YYNGEE. Trimming took off 3 bases at V and 3 bases at J, with 16 bases between the two ends. The CDR3 region is CASSEAPEGDGANVLTF. The CDR3 nucleotides are TGTGCCAGCAGCGAGGCCCCCGAGGGAGATGGGGCCAACGTCCTGACTTTC.

The rearrangement joins TRBV28 to TRBJ1-6, with D perhaps TRBD1 (6 bases). Trimming left V 9 bases short and J 7 bases short, with 13 bases between. Germline-derived CDR1 and CDR2 are MDHEN and SYDVKM. The CDR3 spans 13 residues. CDR3 sequence reads: CASWGQRNSPLHF. DNA for the CDR3: TGTGCCAGTTGGGGGCAACGAAATTCACCCCTCCACTTT.

CDR3 region: CASSPRRTGANSPLHF. The CDR3 DNA follows: TGTGCCAGCTCACCTCGAAGGACAGGGGCAAATTCACCCCTCCACTTT. V gene TRBV18 combines with J gene TRBJ1-6; 9 positions agree with TRBD1. Trimming took 3 bases from V and 7 from J; bases not matched to a gene: 7. CDR3 length: 16 amino acids. Germline assignment: CDR1 KGHSH and CDR2 LQKENI. The complete variable domain, with remaining parts taken from reference TRBV18 and TRBJ1-6, reads NAGVMQNPRHLVRRRGQEARLRCSPMKGHSHVYWYRQLPEEGLKFMVYLQKENIIDESGMPKERFSAEFPKEGPSILRIQQVVRGDSAAYFCASSPRRTGANSPLHFGNGTRLTVT.